Presented here are 20 T cell receptor beta chains from one specimen sequenced in a study of neurological immune-mediated disorders (dated by TCRdb to between 2017 and 2020). The library relied on 5' RACE. TCRdb shows the sequencer as Illumina HiSeq 2500. Clones were called with MiXCR by TCRdb after fastp trimmed the public reads at Q25, and only in-frame beta chains were retained. One record per CDR3 amino acid sequence lists the most common genes and DNA. The sample profile shows tens of thousands of distinct CDR3 sequences; about 4.9% of them were found once. Around 7% of the sample goes to the ten largest clones. Input material: PBMCs. These receptors were taken from a young man with multiple sclerosis.

This chain joins TRBV18 and TRBJ1-2, with a weak D call TRBD1 (6 bases). Per germline, CDR1 KGHSH and CDR2 LQKENI. There are 13 residues in the CDR3. The V end lost 5 bases, the J end lost 2 bases, and 9 bases lay between the germline ends. CDR3 nucleotide sequence: TGTGCCAGCTCAATTCAGGGGAACTATGGCTACACCTTC. It is translated as CASSIQGNYGYTF.

V and J are TRBV20-1 and TRBJ2-7; TRBD1 might be the D (5 bases). The CDR3 length is 14 residues. Germline CDR1 is DFQATT and CDR2 is SNEGSKA (reference sequence). The germline V and J ends were trimmed by 1 base and 0 bases, with 10 bases remaining between them. The CDR3 region has the DNA TGCAGTGCTAGAGGGGGCTCACGCTCCTACGAGCAGTACTTC. This sequence encodes CSARGGSRSYEQYF.

This clonotype showed up many times. This chain uses TRBV5-1 with TRBJ2-1, with TRBD2 matching over 8 bases. Trimming removed 0 bases from V and 6 bases from J; junction bases left unmatched: 5. Germline CDR1 reads SGHRS; CDR2 reads YFSETQ. This CDR3 has 15 residues. The CDR3 sequence: CASSLVGLEGNEQFF. The CDR3 DNA follows: TGCGCCAGCAGCTTGGTGGGACTAGAGGGCAATGAGCAGTTCTTC.

In its sample, this clonotype was seen many times. V usage is TRBV7-8 and J usage is TRBJ2-7; D uncertain. Trimming removed 5 bases at V and 0 bases at J, with 11 bases between. There are 14 residues in the CDR3. From germline, CDR1 is SGHVS and CDR2 FQNEAQ. This CDR3 is CASSPGRSSYEQYV. The CDR3 region has the DNA TGTGCCAGCAGCCCGGGCCGCAGCTCCTACGAGCAGTACGTC.

This clonotype showed up many times. V is TRBV24-1 and J is TRBJ1-1; the match to TRBD1 covers 7 bases. Germline CDR1 and CDR2: KGHDR and SFDVKD. CDR3 length: 13 amino acids. V lost 5 bases to trimming and J lost 3 bases; unmatched junction nucleotides: 2. This chain's CDR3 is CATSGRGHTEAFF. The CDR3, as DNA: TGTGCCACCAGTGGGAGGGGGCACACTGAAGCTTTCTTT.

This clonotype came up many times. The J gene is TRBJ1-4, the V gene TRBV27; TRBD1 is a possible D gene (5 bases). Germline values: CDR1 MNHEY, CDR2 SMNVEV (reference sequence). Trimming pared 0 bases from V and 8 bases from J, leaving 13 bases between. The CDR3 extends over 15 amino acids. CDR3 DNA sequence: TGTGCCAGCAGTTTATCCGTCAGGGAAAACGAAAAACTGTTTTTT. As protein: CASSLSVRENEKLFF. The full variable domain, with the rest looked up from reference TRBV27 and TRBJ1-4, is EAQVTQNPRYLITVTGKKLTVTCSQNMNHEYMSWYRQDPGLGLRQIYYSMNVEVTDKGDVPEGYKVSRKEKRNFPLILESPSPNQTSLYFCASSLSVRENEKLFFGSGTQLSVL.

This clonotype was detected many times. The chain links TRBV5-5 to TRBJ2-7; D is uncertain. There are 15 residues in the CDR3. V dropped 0 bases and J dropped 4 bases, with 14 bases sitting between them. Germline V gene data show CDR1 as SGHKS and CDR2 as YYEKEE (reference sequence). Here the CDR3 reads CASSLVVPASYEQYV. In DNA, the CDR3 is TGTGCCAGCAGCTTGGTTGTCCCGGCTTCTTACGAGCAGTACGTC.

This clonotype was seen many times. This chain uses TRBV20-1 with TRBJ1-1, with a weak D call TRBD1 (6 bases). The CDR3 contains 16 residues. Germline V gene sequence: CDR1 DFQATT, CDR2 SNEGSKA (reference sequence). V shed 0 bases and J shed 0 bases, with 14 bases lying between them. In DNA form, the CDR3 reads TGCAGTGCTAGAGATAGGGGGAGGAGTATGAACACTGAAGCTTTCTTT. This encodes CSARDRGRSMNTEAFF.

This clonotype occurred many times. The chain combines TRBV25-1 with TRBJ1-6; D gene unclear. Germline values: CDR1 MGHDK, CDR2 SYGVNS. CDR3 length: 15 amino acids. Trimming removed 5 bases from V and 7 bases from J, with 15 bases in between. The CDR3: CASSSYADLNSPLHF. CDR3 in DNA: TGTGCCAGCAGTTCTTACGCGGATCTAAATTCACCCCTCCACTTT.

The table lists this clonotype with many counts. V usage is TRBV27 and J usage is TRBJ1-5, with TRBD1 as a possible D gene (5 bases). The CDR3 is 15 amino acids. V lost 5 bases and J lost 4, with 15 bases in between. Germline CDR1 reads MNHEY; CDR2 reads SMNVEV (reference sequence). As DNA, the CDR3 is TGTGCCAGCAGTCGCCCGGGGCCCTTTAATCAGCCCCAGCATTTT. It encodes CASSRPGPFNQPQHF.

This clonotype was recorded once. A much larger clone differs by one base, so this may be a read error. The gene calls are TRBV20-1 and TRBJ1-1; tentative D call: TRBD1 (6 bases). The CDR3 has 13 amino acids. Germline values: CDR1 DFQATT, CDR2 SNEGSKA (reference sequence). V was clipped by 5 bases and J by 1 base, with 11 bases between them. The chain's CDR3 is CSALRDKNTEAFF. The CDR3 nucleotides read TGCAGTGCTCTCCGGGACAAGAACACTGAAGCTTTCTTT.

At least ten counts were recorded for this clonotype. The chain uses TRBV11-2 and TRBJ2-7, with 10 bases matching TRBD2. The CDR3 covers 16 residues. CDR1 and CDR2 from the germline V gene are SGHAT and FQNNGV. Trimming took 5 bases from V and 5 from J; bases not matched to a gene: 12. The CDR3 nucleotides read TGTGCCAGCAGCCCCATAGCGGGGGGTAGGGGGAACGAGCAGTACTTC. It yields the protein CASSPIAGGRGNEQYF.

This clonotype appeared many times. This chain connects TRBV7-9 to TRBJ2-2; D is ambiguous. Germline CDR1 is SEHNR and CDR2 is FQNEAQ (reference sequence). Trimming shortened V by 6 bases and J by 3 bases, and 17 bases separated the two germline ends. This CDR3 comprises 16 residues. CDR3 sequence reads: CASRPKIRLDTGELFF. The CDR3 DNA is TGTGCCAGCAGACCTAAAATACGTCTTGACACCGGGGAGCTGTTTTTT.

This chain uses TRBV20-1 with TRBJ1-2; a weak D match, TRBD1 (5 bases). The CDR3 has 12 amino acids. Germline values: CDR1 DFQATT, CDR2 SNEGSKA (reference sequence). V dropped 5 bases and J dropped 4 bases, with 11 bases sitting between them. This chain's CDR3 is CSAGGTVYGYTF. Written as DNA, the CDR3 is TGCAGTGCTGGCGGGACGGTCTATGGCTACACCTTC.

Ten or more counts support this clonotype. This chain connects TRBV5-1 to TRBJ2-7; 7 bases match TRBD2. The J segment lost 3 bases and the V segment lost 0 bases, leaving 9 bases of the junction unmatched. The CDR3 runs to 16 residues. Germline values: CDR1 SGHRS, CDR2 YFSETQ. The CDR3 protein is CASSLVGLGIDYEQYF. The CDR3 DNA is TGCGCCAGCAGCTTGGTTGGACTAGGAATAGACTACGAGCAGTACTTC.

This clonotype was recorded many times. This chain joins TRBV9 and TRBJ1-6; D is unresolved. The germline V gene encodes CDR1 SGDLS and CDR2 YYNGEE. The CDR3 covers 16 residues. Deletions cut 0 bases from V and 8 bases from J, with 15 bases between. The CDR3 DNA reads TGTGCCAGCAGCGTAGGGCCTCATGTTCCGGATTCACCCCTCCACTTT. It yields the protein CASSVGPHVPDSPLHF. Using reference TRBV9 and TRBJ1-6 for the parts outside the CDR3, the full variable domain is DSGVTQTPKHLITATGQRVTLRCSPRSGDLSVYWYQQSLDQGLQFLIQYYNGEERAKGNILERFSAQQFPDLHSELNLSSLELGDSALYFCASSVGPHVPDSPLHFGNGTRLTVT.

This clonotype was counted a few times. At one boundary the junction diverges from the germline segment, which might be a read error. This chain connects TRBV20-1 to TRBJ1-6; 8 nucleotides match TRBD1. The CDR3 extends over 15 amino acids. The germline CDR1 and CDR2 sequences are DFQATT and SNEGSKA (reference sequence). This chain's CDR3 is CSASGDRSANSPLNF. In DNA, the CDR3 is TGCAGTGCTAGCGGGGACAGGTCGGCGAATTCACCCCTCAACTTT.

This clonotype has a count of ten or more. The chain couples TRBV27 to TRBJ1-5; D is ambiguous. The germline V gene encodes CDR1 MNHEY and CDR2 SMNVEV (reference sequence). The V end was cut by 4 bases, the J end by 2 bases, with 9 bases between. The CDR3 runs 14 residues. This chain's CDR3 is CASSSYGGNQPQHF. In DNA, the CDR3 is TGTGCCAGCAGTTCCTACGGTGGCAATCAGCCCCAGCATTTT.

This clonotype was counted a few times. V and J are TRBV5-1 and TRBJ1-2; possible D gene TRBD1, 6 bases. Germline-derived CDR1 and CDR2 are SGHRS and YFSETQ. V was pared by 0 bases and J by 4 bases, with 10 bases between. This CDR3 is built from 14 residues. The CDR3 region is CASSLGGRIYGYTF. CDR3 nucleotides: TGCGCCAGCAGCTTGGGGGGGCGGATCTATGGCTACACCTTC.

This clonotype was observed many times. The chain is built from TRBV5-1 and TRBJ2-2; D is ambiguous. Germline CDR1 SGHRS, CDR2 YFSETQ. The V gene lost 0 bases and the J gene lost 1 base, with 4 bases spanning the gap. This CDR3 is built from 14 residues. CDR3 bases: TGCGCCAGCAGCTTGGTCGAGAACACCGGGGAGCTGTTTTTT. It is translated as CASSLVENTGELFF.